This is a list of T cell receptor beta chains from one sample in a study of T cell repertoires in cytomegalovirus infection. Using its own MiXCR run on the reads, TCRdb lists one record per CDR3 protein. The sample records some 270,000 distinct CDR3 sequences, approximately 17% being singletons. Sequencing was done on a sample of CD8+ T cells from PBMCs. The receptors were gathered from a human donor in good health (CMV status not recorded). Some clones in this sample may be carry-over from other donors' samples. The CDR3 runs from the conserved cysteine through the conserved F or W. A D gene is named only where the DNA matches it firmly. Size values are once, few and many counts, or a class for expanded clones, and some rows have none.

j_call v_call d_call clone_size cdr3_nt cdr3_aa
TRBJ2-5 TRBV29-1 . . TGCAGCGCCCTGACGGGACCCCAAGAGACCCAGTACTTC CSALTGPQETQYF
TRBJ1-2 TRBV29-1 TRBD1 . TGCAGCGTTCTGACAGGGGACAGGAACGGCTACACCTTC CSVLTGDRNGYTF
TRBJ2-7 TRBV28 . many TGTGCCAGCAGTGCTGAACCTGGGCGGTTATACTACGAGCAGTACTTC CASSAEPGRLYYEQYF
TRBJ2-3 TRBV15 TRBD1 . TGTGCCACCGGTCCACCTGGACAGGGAAATACGCAGTATTTT CATGPPGQGNTQYF
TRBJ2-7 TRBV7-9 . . TGTGCCAGCAGCTCCCCAGGGCTGGGGGACGACAAGCAGTACTTC CASSSPGLGDDKQYF
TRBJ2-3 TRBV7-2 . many TGTGCCAGCAGCTTACAGGGGGGGGCCACAGATACGCAGTATTTT CASSLQGGATDTQYF
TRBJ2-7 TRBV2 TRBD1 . TGTGCCAGCAGGGGGACAGGGGGAATGGGCGAGCAGTACTTC CASRGTGGMGEQYF
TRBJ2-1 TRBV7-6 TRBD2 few TGTGCTAGCAGTCCGGGACTAGCCTCCTCTGTTGAGCAGTTCTTC CASSPGLASSVEQFF
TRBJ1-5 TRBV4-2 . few TGTGCCAGCAGCCAAGATCTCTCGGCCGCGCAGCCCCAGCATTTT CASSQDLSAAQPQHF
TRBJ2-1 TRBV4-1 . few TGCGCCAGCAGCCAATCCTTCAATGAGCAGTTCTTC CASSQSFNEQFF
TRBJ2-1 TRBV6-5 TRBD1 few TGTGCCAGCAGACAAGGGACAGGGAGCTCCTACAATGAGCAGTTCTTC CASRQGTGSSYNEQFF
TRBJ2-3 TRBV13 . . TGTGCCAGCAGCCGGGGTCCTTCTAGCACAGATACGCAGTATTTT CASSRGPSSTDTQYF
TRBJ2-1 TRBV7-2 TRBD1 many TGTGCCAGCAGCTCAGGACAGGGAGGTACGCGGCAGTTCTTC CASSSGQGGTRQFF
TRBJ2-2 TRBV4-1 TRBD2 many TGCGCCAGCAGCCAAGCTCTAGCGGGGACGAACACCGGGGAGCTGTTTTTT CASSQALAGTNTGELFF
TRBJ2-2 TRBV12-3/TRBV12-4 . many TGTGCCAGCAGTCCCGGGGCGAACACCGGGGAGCTGTTTTTT CASSPGANTGELFF
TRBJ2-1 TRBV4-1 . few TGCGCCAGCAGCTGGACCGGGACTCCGAACAATGAGCAGTTCTTC CASSWTGTPNNEQFF
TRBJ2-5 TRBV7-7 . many TGTGCTAGCAGCTTACTTACAGGAGAGACCCAGTACTTC CASSLLTGETQYF
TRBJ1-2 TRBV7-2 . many TGTGCCAGCAGCGAAGACACAGGGACTAACTATGGCTACACCTTC CASSEDTGTNYGYTF
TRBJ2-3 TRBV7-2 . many TGTGCCAGCAGCTCCCCCACGGGCGGGACCACAGATACGCAGTATTTT CASSSPTGGTTDTQYF
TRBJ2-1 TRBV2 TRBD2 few TGTGCCAGCAGTGATGTGGCGGGGGGCCCCAATGAGCAGTTCTTC CASSDVAGGPNEQFF
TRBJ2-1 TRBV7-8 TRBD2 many TGTGCCAGCAGCTCTGGGGGGGGGGTACCCATATCCAATGAGCAGTTCTTC CASSSGGGVPISNEQFF
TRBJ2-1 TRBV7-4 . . TGTGCCAGCACCCTTATGTGGGGGGGGGCCTCCTACAATGAGCAGTTCTTC CASTLMWGGASYNEQFF
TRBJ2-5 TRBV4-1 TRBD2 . TGTGCCAGCAGCCACCATACGACACCTAGCGGGGGGGGTTTGGAGACCCAGTACTTC CASSHHTTPSGGGLETQYF
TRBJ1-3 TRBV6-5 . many TGTGCCAGCAGTTTATCGGGCGGAATGGAGGACACCATATATTTT CASSLSGGMEDTIYF
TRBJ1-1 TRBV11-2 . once TGTGCCAGCAGCTTAATTGGCAGGGGCCTTGTCACTGAAGCTTTCTTT CASSLIGRGLVTEAFF
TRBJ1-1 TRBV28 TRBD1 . TGTGCCACTCATTCCTTGGACAGGGGGTTCACTGAAGCTTTCTTT CATHSLDRGFTEAFF
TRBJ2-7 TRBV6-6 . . TGTGCCAGCAAGGACGGATACGAGCAGTACTTC CASKDGYEQYF
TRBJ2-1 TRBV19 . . TGTGCCAGTATTGGGGCAGGATACAATGAGCAGTTCTTC CASIGAGYNEQFF
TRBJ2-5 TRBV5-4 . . TGTGCCAGCAGGGATTTACCCAGGACGGATCAAGAGACCCAGTACTTC CASRDLPRTDQETQYF
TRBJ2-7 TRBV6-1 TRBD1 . TGTGCCAGCAACGAAGATACAGGGGCCGAGCAGTACTTC CASNEDTGAEQYF
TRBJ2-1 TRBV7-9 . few TGTGCCGTCGGGTTAAACAATGAGCAGTTCTTC CAVGLNNEQFF
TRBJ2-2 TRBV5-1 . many TGCGCCAGCAGCGACGGGATCACCGGGGAGCTGTTTTTT CASSDGITGELFF
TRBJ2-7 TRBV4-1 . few TGCGCCAGCAGCCAAGATGGAACGGGGCATCGGGGATACGAGCAGTACTTC CASSQDGTGHRGYEQYF
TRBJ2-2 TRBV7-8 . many TGTGCCAGCAGCCCACAAATCCCCTGGACAGTTAACACCGGGGAGCTGTTTTTT CASSPQIPWTVNTGELFF
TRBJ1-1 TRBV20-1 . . TGCAGTGCTACACAGGGACACACTGAAGCTTTCTTT CSATQGHTEAFF
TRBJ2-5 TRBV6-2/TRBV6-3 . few TGTGCCAGCAGTTCGGGGGATCCCCAAGAGACCCAGTACTTC CASSSGDPQETQYF
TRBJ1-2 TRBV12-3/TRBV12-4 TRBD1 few TGTGCCAGCAGTTCCGGGACAGGGAGGGGACAGTACTATGGCTACACCTTC CASSSGTGRGQYYGYTF
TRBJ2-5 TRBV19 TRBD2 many TGTGCCAGTAGTGGTACTAGCGGGGGTTACCAAGAGACCCAGTACTTC CASSGTSGGYQETQYF
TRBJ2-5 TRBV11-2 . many TGTGCCAGCAGCTTAGAACCAGGGTCCGAAGAGACCCAGTACTTC CASSLEPGSEETQYF
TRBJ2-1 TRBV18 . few TGTGCCAGCTCACCGTGGAATGAGCAGTTCTTC CASSPWNEQFF
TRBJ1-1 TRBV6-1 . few TGTGCCAACAGGGAAATGAGCACTGAAGCTTTCTTT CANREMSTEAFF
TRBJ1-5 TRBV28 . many TGTGCCAGCAGTTTATTCCCCGCTAGGGGGGGGAACTGGCGCAATCAGCCCCAGCATTTT CASSLFPARGGNWRNQPQHF